Listed below are T cell receptor beta chains from one sample, sequenced in a study of T cell responses to AZD1222 COVID-19 vaccine. The repertoire was sequenced with immunoSEQ multiplex PCR; TCRdb's copy has only in-frame clones and lacks some. Here the sample spans approximately 100,000 clones, around 84% being singletons. The sample here was peripheral blood, taken on day 0 of AZD1222 vaccination. The receptors come from an adult in good health. Both conserved end residues are part of each CDR3. A D gene is named only where the DNA matches it firmly. Some rows mark clone size as missing; the rest say once, few, many or name a class of expanded clone.

abundance: .
d_gene: TRBD2
j_gene: TRBJ2-5
v_gene: TRBV11-2
CDR3aa: CASSLREGAETQYF
CDR3nt: TGTGCCAGCAGCTTACGGGAGGGCGCGGAGACCCAGTACTTC

abundance: .
d_gene: .
j_gene: TRBJ1-1
v_gene: TRBV7-9
CDR3aa: CATGGTEAFF
CDR3nt: TGTGCCACGGGAGGGACTGAAGCTTTCTTT

abundance: .
d_gene: TRBD1
j_gene: TRBJ2-7
v_gene: TRBV6-5
CDR3aa: CATGQGAQEQYF
CDR3nt: TGTGCCACAGGACAGGGGGCGCAAGAGCAGTACTTC

abundance: .
d_gene: .
j_gene: TRBJ2-1
v_gene: TRBV14
CDR3aa: CASSRGGGEQFF
CDR3nt: TGTGCCAGCAGCAGAGGGGGAGGTGAGCAGTTCTTC

abundance: .
d_gene: .
j_gene: TRBJ2-3
v_gene: TRBV19
CDR3aa: CASSFSGAPATDTQYF
CDR3nt: TGTGCCAGTAGCTTTAGTGGGGCGCCCGCGACAGATACGCAGTATTTT

abundance: .
d_gene: TRBD1
j_gene: TRBJ1-5
v_gene: TRBV28
CDR3aa: CASSSTGTGSNSNQPQHF
CDR3nt: TGTGCCAGCAGTTCTACCGGGACAGGTAGCAATAGCAATCAGCCCCAGCATTTT

abundance: .
d_gene: .
j_gene: TRBJ1-4
v_gene: TRBV6-5
CDR3aa: CASRLIGTNEKLFF
CDR3nt: TGTGCCAGCAGGTTGATAGGAACTAATGAAAAACTGTTTTTT

abundance: .
d_gene: .
j_gene: TRBJ2-3
v_gene: TRBV24-1
CDR3aa: CATSDSQVTDTQYF
CDR3nt: TGTGCCACCAGTGATTCACAGGTGACAGATACGCAGTATTTT

abundance: .
d_gene: .
j_gene: TRBJ2-1
v_gene: TRBV5-1
CDR3aa: CASSEIQGTFNEQFF
CDR3nt: TGCGCCAGCAGCGAGATACAAGGAACCTTCAATGAGCAGTTCTTC

abundance: .
d_gene: .
j_gene: TRBJ1-2
v_gene: TRBV6-2/TRBV6-3
CDR3aa: CASSSTGYYGYTF
CDR3nt: TGTGCCAGCAGCTCAACAGGGTACTATGGCTACACCTTC

abundance: .
d_gene: TRBD1
j_gene: TRBJ2-2
v_gene: TRBV12-5
CDR3aa: CASGLDIKGQGGTGELFF
CDR3nt: TGTGCTAGTGGTTTGGACATAAAGGGACAGGGGGGAACCGGGGAGCTGTTTTTT

abundance: .
d_gene: .
j_gene: TRBJ2-7
v_gene: TRBV30
CDR3aa: CAWSPDPPYSGTSYEQYF
CDR3nt: TGTGCCTGGAGCCCCGACCCCCCATATAGCGGTACCTCCTACGAGCAGTACTTC

abundance: .
d_gene: .
j_gene: TRBJ1-1
v_gene: TRBV21-1
CDR3aa: CASSVRDSLNTEAFF
CDR3nt: TGTGCCAGCAGCGTCCGGGACAGCTTGAACACTGAAGCTTTCTTT

abundance: .
d_gene: TRBD1
j_gene: TRBJ1-5
v_gene: TRBV2
CDR3aa: CASGQEGGQPQHF
CDR3nt: TGTGCCAGTGGACAGGAGGGAGGTCAGCCCCAGCATTTT

abundance: .
d_gene: TRBD1
j_gene: TRBJ1-2
v_gene: TRBV9
CDR3aa: CASSVTDRGAGLRGYTF
CDR3nt: TGTGCCAGCAGCGTAACCGACAGGGGGGCTGGACTCCGAGGCTACACCTTC

abundance: .
d_gene: .
j_gene: TRBJ1-3
v_gene: TRBV5-1
CDR3aa: CASRTGDYSGNTIYF
CDR3nt: TGCGCCAGCAGAACAGGTGACTACTCTGGAAACACCATATATTTT

abundance: few
d_gene: TRBD1
j_gene: TRBJ1-4
v_gene: TRBV28
CDR3aa: CASSAQGVREKLFF
CDR3nt: TGTGCCAGCAGCGCACAGGGGGTCAGGGAAAAACTGTTTTTT

abundance: .
d_gene: .
j_gene: TRBJ1-1
v_gene: TRBV5-1
CDR3aa: CASSLLTENTEAFF
CDR3nt: TGCGCCAGCAGCTTGTTGACGGAGAACACTGAAGCTTTCTTT

abundance: .
d_gene: TRBD1
j_gene: TRBJ2-7
v_gene: TRBV28
CDR3aa: CASSTTGAHPYEQYF
CDR3nt: TGTGCCAGCAGTACGACAGGGGCCCACCCCTACGAGCAGTACTTC

abundance: .
d_gene: .
j_gene: TRBJ1-1
v_gene: TRBV12-3/TRBV12-4
CDR3aa: CASSLRGGTEAFF
CDR3nt: TGTGCCAGCAGTTTAAGAGGCGGGACTGAAGCTTTCTTT

abundance: few
d_gene: .
j_gene: TRBJ1-5
v_gene: TRBV4-1
CDR3aa: CASSPMEGGQPQHF
CDR3nt: TGCGCCAGCAGCCCCATGGAGGGCGGCCAGCCCCAGCATTTT

abundance: once
d_gene: TRBD2
j_gene: TRBJ2-3
v_gene: TRBV7-2
CDR3aa: CASASGTSGRKITDTQYF
CDR3nt: TGTGCCAGCGCCTCCGGGACTAGCGGGAGGAAGATCACAGATACGCAGTATTTT

abundance: .
d_gene: .
j_gene: TRBJ2-7
v_gene: TRBV29-1
CDR3aa: CSVEGSYPPGEQYF
CDR3nt: TGCAGCGTTGAGGGGTCGTACCCGCCGGGCGAGCAGTACTTC

abundance: .
d_gene: TRBD1
j_gene: TRBJ1-2
v_gene: TRBV27
CDR3aa: CASSPRTGHGYTF
CDR3nt: TGTGCCAGCAGTCCTCGGACAGGGCATGGCTACACCTTC

abundance: .
d_gene: .
j_gene: TRBJ1-6
v_gene: TRBV28
CDR3aa: CASSLFGSGSYNSPLHF
CDR3nt: TGTGCCAGCAGTTTATTTGGGTCGGGCTCCTATAATTCACCCCTCCACTTT

abundance: .
d_gene: TRBD2
j_gene: TRBJ2-7
v_gene: TRBV11-1
CDR3aa: CASSSGRETYEQYF
CDR3nt: TGTGCCAGCAGCTCAGGGCGGGAGACCTACGAGCAGTACTTC

abundance: .
d_gene: TRBD1
j_gene: TRBJ1-4
v_gene: TRBV27
CDR3aa: CASSNQGVTNEKLFF
CDR3nt: TGTGCCAGCTCAAACCAGGGGGTCACTAATGAAAAACTGTTTTTT

abundance: .
d_gene: .
j_gene: TRBJ1-1
v_gene: TRBV28
CDR3aa: CASSLSGLTENTEAFF
CDR3nt: TGTGCCAGCAGTTTATCGGGCTTGACAGAGAACACTGAAGCTTTCTTT

abundance: once
d_gene: .
j_gene: TRBJ1-5
v_gene: TRBV30
CDR3aa: CAWSEGPYNQPQHF
CDR3nt: TGTGCCTGGAGTGAGGGGCCATACAATCAGCCCCAGCATTTT

abundance: .
d_gene: TRBD1
j_gene: TRBJ1-5
v_gene: TRBV19
CDR3aa: CASESGTGGNQPQHF
CDR3nt: TGTGCCAGCGAATCAGGGACAGGGGGAAATCAGCCCCAGCATTTT

abundance: .
d_gene: .
j_gene: TRBJ2-7
v_gene: TRBV30
CDR3aa: CAWSRNLEQGYEQYF
CDR3nt: TGTGCCTGGAGTAGAAATCTAGAACAGGGCTACGAGCAGTACTTC

abundance: .
d_gene: .
j_gene: TRBJ1-6
v_gene: TRBV3-1/TRBV3-2
CDR3aa: CASSQEERAEGNSPLHF
CDR3nt: TGTGCCAGCAGCCAAGAAGAACGGGCAGAAGGCAATTCACCCCTCCACTTT

abundance: once
d_gene: .
j_gene: TRBJ2-7
v_gene: TRBV25-1
CDR3aa: CASSDLVLHEQYF
CDR3nt: TGTGCCAGCAGTGACCTCGTCCTACACGAGCAGTACTTC

abundance: .
d_gene: .
j_gene: TRBJ2-2
v_gene: TRBV28
CDR3aa: CASSLSPGLLGELFF
CDR3nt: TGTGCCAGCAGTTTATCCCCAGGGCTCTTAGGGGAGCTGTTTTTT

abundance: .
d_gene: TRBD1
j_gene: TRBJ1-2
v_gene: TRBV27
CDR3aa: CASGQGAGGYTF
CDR3nt: TGTGCCAGCGGACAGGGGGCCGGTGGCTACACCTTC

abundance: .
d_gene: .
j_gene: TRBJ2-5
v_gene: TRBV5-8
CDR3aa: CASSALGAGETQYF
CDR3nt: TGTGCCAGCAGCGCCTTGGGGGCTGGAGAGACCCAGTACTTC

abundance: .
d_gene: .
j_gene: TRBJ1-2
v_gene: TRBV6-2/TRBV6-3
CDR3aa: CASSYSENLGYTF
CDR3nt: TGTGCCAGCAGTTACTCCGAAAACCTGGGCTACACCTTC

abundance: .
d_gene: .
j_gene: TRBJ2-7
v_gene: TRBV28
CDR3aa: CATRLGSLYEQYF
CDR3nt: TGTGCCACTCGACTGGGCTCCCTCTACGAGCAGTACTTC

abundance: .
d_gene: TRBD1
j_gene: TRBJ1-5
v_gene: TRBV2
CDR3aa: CASSRQGGVGQPQHF
CDR3nt: TGTGCCAGCAGTCGACAGGGTGGAGTGGGACAGCCCCAGCATTTT

abundance: .
d_gene: TRBD1
j_gene: TRBJ2-7
v_gene: TRBV10-3
CDR3aa: CAITKDRGSSEQYF
CDR3nt: TGTGCCATCACCAAAGACAGGGGATCGAGCGAGCAGTACTTC

abundance: .
d_gene: TRBD2
j_gene: TRBJ2-5
v_gene: TRBV15
CDR3aa: CATSRRLAGEETQYF
CDR3nt: TGTGCCACCAGCAGGCGACTAGCGGGAGAGGAGACCCAGTACTTC

abundance: .
d_gene: .
j_gene: TRBJ1-1
v_gene: TRBV29-1
CDR3aa: CSVEDNANTEAFF
CDR3nt: TGCAGCGTTGAAGACAACGCCAACACTGAAGCTTTCTTT

abundance: .
d_gene: .
j_gene: TRBJ1-2
v_gene: TRBV5-4
CDR3aa: CASSDPTGLYGYTF
CDR3nt: TGTGCCAGCAGCGACCCGACAGGTCTCTATGGCTACACCTTC

abundance: few
d_gene: .
j_gene: TRBJ1-1
v_gene: TRBV29-1
CDR3aa: CSVTQGWNTEAFF
CDR3nt: TGCAGCGTCACGCAGGGATGGAACACTGAAGCTTTCTTT

abundance: .
d_gene: .
j_gene: TRBJ2-1
v_gene: TRBV20-1
CDR3aa: CSAKGNEQFF
CDR3nt: TGCAGTGCTAAGGGCAATGAGCAGTTCTTC

abundance: once
d_gene: .
j_gene: TRBJ2-5
v_gene: TRBV3-1/TRBV3-2
CDR3aa: CASSQDRRLPLQETQYF
CDR3nt: TGTGCCAGCAGCCAAGATCGGAGGCTACCGCTCCAAGAGACCCAGTACTTC

abundance: .
d_gene: TRBD1
j_gene: TRBJ2-6
v_gene: TRBV6-1
CDR3aa: CASSEQGAGANVLTF
CDR3nt: TGTGCCAGCAGTGAACAGGGGGCTGGGGCCAACGTCCTGACTTTC

abundance: .
d_gene: .
j_gene: TRBJ2-5
v_gene: TRBV12-3/TRBV12-4
CDR3aa: CASNIQGQETQYF
CDR3nt: TGTGCCAGCAACATACAGGGACAAGAGACCCAGTACTTC

abundance: .
d_gene: TRBD2
j_gene: TRBJ2-3
v_gene: TRBV7-2
CDR3aa: CASSLDSGGTDTQYF
CDR3nt: TGTGCCAGCAGCTTGGATAGCGGGGGCACAGATACGCAGTATTTT

abundance: .
d_gene: TRBD1
j_gene: TRBJ2-3
v_gene: TRBV7-3
CDR3aa: CASSSQGVSTDTQYF
CDR3nt: TGTGCCAGCAGCTCTCAGGGGGTGAGCACAGATACGCAGTATTTT

abundance: .
d_gene: TRBD1
j_gene: TRBJ1-1
v_gene: TRBV11-2
CDR3aa: CASSRTGIGQLRGTEAFF
CDR3nt: TGTGCCAGCAGTAGGACAGGGATCGGGCAATTAAGGGGCACTGAAGCTTTCTTT

abundance: .
d_gene: .
j_gene: TRBJ1-2
v_gene: TRBV20-1
CDR3aa: CSASWSGFNYGYTF
CDR3nt: TGCAGTGCTAGTTGGTCGGGATTTAACTATGGCTACACCTTC

abundance: .
d_gene: .
j_gene: TRBJ1-2
v_gene: TRBV18
CDR3aa: CASSPLLDLQGAGYTF
CDR3nt: TGTGCCAGCTCACCATTGTTAGACCTACAGGGCGCTGGCTACACCTTC

abundance: .
d_gene: TRBD1
j_gene: TRBJ1-2
v_gene: TRBV11-2
CDR3aa: CASSLDWDSTYGYTF
CDR3nt: TGTGCCAGCAGCTTAGACTGGGACAGCACCTATGGCTACACCTTC

abundance: .
d_gene: TRBD1
j_gene: TRBJ2-5
v_gene: TRBV4-2
CDR3aa: CASSQDRAGGETQYF
CDR3nt: TGTGCCAGCAGCCAAGATCGGGCAGGGGGAGAGACCCAGTACTTC